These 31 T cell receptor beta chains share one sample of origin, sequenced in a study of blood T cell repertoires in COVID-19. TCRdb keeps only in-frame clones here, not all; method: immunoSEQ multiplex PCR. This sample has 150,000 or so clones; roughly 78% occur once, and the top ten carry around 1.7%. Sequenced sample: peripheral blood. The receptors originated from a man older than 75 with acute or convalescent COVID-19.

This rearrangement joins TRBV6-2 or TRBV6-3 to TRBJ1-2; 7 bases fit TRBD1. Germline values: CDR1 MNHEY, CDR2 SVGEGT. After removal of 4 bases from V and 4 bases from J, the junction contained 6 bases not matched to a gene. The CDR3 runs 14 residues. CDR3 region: CASSSGGSGYGYTF. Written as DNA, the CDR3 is TGTGCCAGCAGTTCAGGGGGTAGTGGCTATGGCTACACCTTC.

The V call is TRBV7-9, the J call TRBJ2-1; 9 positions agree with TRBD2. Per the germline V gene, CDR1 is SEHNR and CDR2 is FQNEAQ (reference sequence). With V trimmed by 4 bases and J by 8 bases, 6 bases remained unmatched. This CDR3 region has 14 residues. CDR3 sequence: CASSYGTSNHEQFF. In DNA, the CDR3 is TGTGCCAGCAGCTACGGGACTAGCAATCATGAGCAGTTCTTC. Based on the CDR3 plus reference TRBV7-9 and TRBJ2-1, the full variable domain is DTGVSQNPRHKITKRGQNVTFRCDPISEHNRLYWYRQTLGQGPEFLTYFQNEAQLEKSRLLSDRFSAERPKGSFSTLEIQRTEQGDSAMYLCASSYGTSNHEQFFGPGTRLTVL.

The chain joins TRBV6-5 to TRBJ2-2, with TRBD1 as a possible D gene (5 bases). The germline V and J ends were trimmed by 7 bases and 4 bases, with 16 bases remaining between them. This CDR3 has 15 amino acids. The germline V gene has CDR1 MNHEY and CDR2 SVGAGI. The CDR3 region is CASTPSRGGTGELFF. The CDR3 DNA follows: TGTGCCAGCACTCCAAGTAGGGGTGGCACCGGGGAGCTGTTTTTT.

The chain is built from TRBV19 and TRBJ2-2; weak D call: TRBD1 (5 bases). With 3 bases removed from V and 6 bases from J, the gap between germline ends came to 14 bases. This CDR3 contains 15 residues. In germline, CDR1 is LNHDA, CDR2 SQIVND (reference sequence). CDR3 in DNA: TGTGCCAGTAGTATCTATAGGGGTAATGCCGGGGAGCTGTTTTTT. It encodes CASSIYRGNAGELFF.

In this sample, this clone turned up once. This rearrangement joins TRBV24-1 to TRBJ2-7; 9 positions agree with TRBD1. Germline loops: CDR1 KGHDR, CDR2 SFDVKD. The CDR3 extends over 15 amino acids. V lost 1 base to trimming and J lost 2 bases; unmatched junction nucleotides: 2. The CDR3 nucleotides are TGTGCCACCAGTGATTTTGGACAGGGGACCTACGAGCAGTACTTC. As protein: CATSDFGQGTYEQYF.

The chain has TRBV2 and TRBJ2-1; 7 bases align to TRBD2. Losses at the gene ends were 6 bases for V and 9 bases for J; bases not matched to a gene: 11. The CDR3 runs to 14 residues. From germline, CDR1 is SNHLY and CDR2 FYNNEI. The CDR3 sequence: CASSLGGEAIEQFF. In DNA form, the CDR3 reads TGTGCCAGCAGCCTTGGGGGGGAGGCCATTGAGCAGTTCTTC.

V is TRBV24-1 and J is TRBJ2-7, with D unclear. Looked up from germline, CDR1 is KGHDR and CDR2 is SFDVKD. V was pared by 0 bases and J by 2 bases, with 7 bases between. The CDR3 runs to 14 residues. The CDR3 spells CATSDLAPTYEQYF. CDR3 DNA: TGTGCCACCAGTGATTTGGCACCTACCTACGAGCAGTACTTC.

CDR3 nucleotides: TGTGCCAGCAGTTACTCGATCAGCAATGAGCAGTTCTTC. Residues: CASSYSISNEQFF. V is TRBV6-5 and J is TRBJ2-1; D is ambiguous. CDR1 is MNHEY, CDR2 SVGAGI, per germline. V dropped 0 bases and J dropped 6 bases, with 6 bases sitting between them. This CDR3 is 13 amino acids long.

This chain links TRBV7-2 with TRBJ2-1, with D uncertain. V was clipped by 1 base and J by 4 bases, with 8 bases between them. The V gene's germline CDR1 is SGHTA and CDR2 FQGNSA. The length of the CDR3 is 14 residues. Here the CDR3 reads CASSLVSVYNEQFF. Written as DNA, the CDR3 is TGTGCCAGCAGCTTAGTTTCAGTGTACAATGAGCAGTTCTTC.

The CDR3 bases are TGTGCCAGCAGCCCGGGACAGACCTATGGCTACACCTTC. Its translation is CASSPGQTYGYTF. This rearrangement joins TRBV5-8 to TRBJ1-2; 7 bases map to TRBD1. Germline-derived CDR1 and CDR2 are SGHTS and YDEGEE. Trimming at V came to 4 bases and at J to 4 bases, leaving 4 bases not matched to a gene. The CDR3 length is 13 residues.

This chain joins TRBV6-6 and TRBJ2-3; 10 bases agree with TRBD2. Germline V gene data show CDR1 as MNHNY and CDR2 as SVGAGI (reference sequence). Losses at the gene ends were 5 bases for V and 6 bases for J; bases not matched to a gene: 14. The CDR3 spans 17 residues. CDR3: CASSRTLSGGARDTQYF. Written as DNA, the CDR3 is TGTGCCAGCAGTCGGACGTTGAGCGGGGGGGCGCGTGATACGCAGTATTTT.

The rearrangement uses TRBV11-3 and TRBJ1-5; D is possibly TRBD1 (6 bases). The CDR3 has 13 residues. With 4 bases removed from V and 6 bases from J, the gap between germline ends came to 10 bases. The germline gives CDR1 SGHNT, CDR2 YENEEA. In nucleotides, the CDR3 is TGTGCCAGCAGCTCGCAGGGGAGTCAGCCCCAGCATTTT. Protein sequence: CASSSQGSQPQHF.

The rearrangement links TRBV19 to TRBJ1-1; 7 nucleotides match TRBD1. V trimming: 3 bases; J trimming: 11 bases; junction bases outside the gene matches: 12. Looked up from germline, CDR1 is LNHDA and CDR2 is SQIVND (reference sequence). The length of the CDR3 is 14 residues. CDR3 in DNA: TGTGCCAGTAGTATGGAACACAGGGGTGGGGAGGCTTTCTTT. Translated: CASSMEHRGGEAFF.

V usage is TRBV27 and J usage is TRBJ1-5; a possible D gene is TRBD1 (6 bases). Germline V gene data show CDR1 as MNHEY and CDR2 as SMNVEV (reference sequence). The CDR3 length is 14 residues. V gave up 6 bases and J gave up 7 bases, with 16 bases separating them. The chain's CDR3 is CASRFQGYGQPQHF. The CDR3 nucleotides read TGTGCCAGCAGATTTCAGGGGTACGGACAGCCCCAGCATTTT.

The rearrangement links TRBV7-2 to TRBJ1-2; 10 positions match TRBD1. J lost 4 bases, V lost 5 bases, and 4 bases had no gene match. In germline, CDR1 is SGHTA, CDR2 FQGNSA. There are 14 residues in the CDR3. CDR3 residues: CASSTRTGGYGYTF. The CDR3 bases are TGTGCCAGCAGCACCAGGACAGGGGGCTATGGCTACACCTTC.

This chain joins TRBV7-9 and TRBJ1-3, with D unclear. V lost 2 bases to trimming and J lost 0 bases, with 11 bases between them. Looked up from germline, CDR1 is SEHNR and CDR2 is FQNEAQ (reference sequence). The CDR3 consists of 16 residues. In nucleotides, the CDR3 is TGTGCCAGCAGCTTATTCTCGCTTAGCTCTGGAAACACCATATATTTT. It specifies CASSLFSLSSGNTIYF.

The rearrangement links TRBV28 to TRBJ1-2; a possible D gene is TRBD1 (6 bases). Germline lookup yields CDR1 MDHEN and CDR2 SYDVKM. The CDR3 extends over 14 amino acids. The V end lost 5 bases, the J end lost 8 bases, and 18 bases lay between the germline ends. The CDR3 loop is CASSRTGLVSGYTF. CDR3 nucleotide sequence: TGTGCCAGCAGTAGAACAGGGTTAGTCAGCGGCTACACCTTC.

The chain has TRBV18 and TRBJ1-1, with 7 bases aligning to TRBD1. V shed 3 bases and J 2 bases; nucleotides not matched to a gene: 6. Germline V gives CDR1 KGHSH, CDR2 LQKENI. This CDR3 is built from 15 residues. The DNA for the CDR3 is TGTGCCAGCTCACCCTTGACAGGGTTTAACACTGAAGCTTTCTTT. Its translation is CASSPLTGFNTEAFF. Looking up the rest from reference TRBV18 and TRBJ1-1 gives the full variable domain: NAGVMQNPRHLVRRRGQEARLRCSPMKGHSHVYWYRQLPEEGLKFMVYLQKENIIDESGMPKERFSAEFPKEGPSILRIQQVVRGDSAAYFCASSPLTGFNTEAFFGQGTRLTVV.

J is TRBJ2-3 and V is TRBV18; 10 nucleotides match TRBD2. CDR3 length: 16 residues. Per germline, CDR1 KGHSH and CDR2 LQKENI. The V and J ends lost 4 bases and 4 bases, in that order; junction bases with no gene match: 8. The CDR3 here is CASSLSGGPPPDTQYF. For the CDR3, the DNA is TGTGCCAGCTCACTTAGCGGGGGGCCCCCCCCAGATACGCAGTATTTT. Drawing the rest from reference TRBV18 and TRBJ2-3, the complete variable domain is NAGVMQNPRHLVRRRGQEARLRCSPMKGHSHVYWYRQLPEEGLKFMVYLQKENIIDESGMPKERFSAEFPKEGPSILRIQQVVRGDSAAYFCASSLSGGPPPDTQYFGPGTRLTVL.

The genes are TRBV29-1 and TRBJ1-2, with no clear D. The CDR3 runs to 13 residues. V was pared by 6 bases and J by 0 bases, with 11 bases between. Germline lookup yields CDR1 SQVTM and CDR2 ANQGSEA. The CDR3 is CSVVPPANYGYTF. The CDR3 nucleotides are TGCAGCGTCGTACCCCCAGCTAACTATGGCTACACCTTC.

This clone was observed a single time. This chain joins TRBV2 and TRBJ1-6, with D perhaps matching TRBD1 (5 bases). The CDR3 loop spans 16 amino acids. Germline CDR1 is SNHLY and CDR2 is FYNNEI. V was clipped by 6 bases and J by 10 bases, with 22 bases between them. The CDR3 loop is CASSVRGSGSLSPLHF. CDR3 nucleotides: TGTGCCAGCAGCGTACGGGGGTCCGGGTCTTTATCACCCCTCCACTTT.

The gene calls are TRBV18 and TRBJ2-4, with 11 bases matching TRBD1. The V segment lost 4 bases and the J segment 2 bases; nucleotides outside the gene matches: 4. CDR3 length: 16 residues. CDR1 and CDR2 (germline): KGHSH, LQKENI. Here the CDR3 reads CASSLGQGGTKNIQYF. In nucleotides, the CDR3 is TGTGCCAGCTCACTGGGACAGGGGGGAACCAAAAACATTCAGTACTTC.

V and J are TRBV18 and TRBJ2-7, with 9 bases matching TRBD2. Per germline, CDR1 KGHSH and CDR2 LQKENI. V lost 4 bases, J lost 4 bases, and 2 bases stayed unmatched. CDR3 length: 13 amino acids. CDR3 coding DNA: TGTGCCAGCTCACGCGGGAGGGGGTACGAGCAGTACGTC. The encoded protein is CASSRGRGYEQYV.

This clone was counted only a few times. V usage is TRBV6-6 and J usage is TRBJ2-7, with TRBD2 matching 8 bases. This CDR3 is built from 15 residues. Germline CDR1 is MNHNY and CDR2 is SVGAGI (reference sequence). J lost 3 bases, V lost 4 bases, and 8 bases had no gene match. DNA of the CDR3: TGTGCCAGCAGTTCGTCCGGGACTAGTTACTACGAGCAGTACTTC. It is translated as CASSSSGTSYYEQYF.

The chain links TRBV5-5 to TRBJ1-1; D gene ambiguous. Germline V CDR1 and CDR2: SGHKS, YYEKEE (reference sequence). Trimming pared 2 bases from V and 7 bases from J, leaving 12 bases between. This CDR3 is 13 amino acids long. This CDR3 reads CASSLLPRDEAFF. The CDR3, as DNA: TGTGCCAGCAGCTTACTCCCTCGGGATGAAGCTTTCTTT.

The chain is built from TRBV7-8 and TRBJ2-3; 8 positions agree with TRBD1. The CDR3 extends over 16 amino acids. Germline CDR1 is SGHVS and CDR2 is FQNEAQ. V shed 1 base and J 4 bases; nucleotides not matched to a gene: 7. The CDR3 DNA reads TGTGCCAGCAGCTTAGGGACAGGGCGGGATCCAGATACGCAGTATTTT. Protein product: CASSLGTGRDPDTQYF.

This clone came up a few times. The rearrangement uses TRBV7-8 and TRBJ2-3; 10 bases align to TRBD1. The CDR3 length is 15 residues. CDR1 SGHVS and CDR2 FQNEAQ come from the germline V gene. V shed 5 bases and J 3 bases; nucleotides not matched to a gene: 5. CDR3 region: CASSIWTGGTDTQYF. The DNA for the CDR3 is TGTGCCAGCAGCATATGGACAGGGGGTACAGATACGCAGTATTTT.

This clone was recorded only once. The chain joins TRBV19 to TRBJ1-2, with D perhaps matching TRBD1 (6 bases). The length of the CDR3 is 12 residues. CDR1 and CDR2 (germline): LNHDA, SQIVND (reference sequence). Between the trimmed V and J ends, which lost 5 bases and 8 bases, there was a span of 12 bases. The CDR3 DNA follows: TGTGCCAGTAGTGTCAGGGGCTCGGGCTACACCTTC. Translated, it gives CASSVRGSGYTF.

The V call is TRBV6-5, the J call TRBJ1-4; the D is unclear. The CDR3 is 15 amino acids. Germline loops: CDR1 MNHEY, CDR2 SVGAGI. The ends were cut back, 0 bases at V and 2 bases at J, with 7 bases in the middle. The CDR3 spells CASSYSTLTNEKLFF. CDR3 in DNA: TGTGCCAGCAGTTACTCGACACTTACTAATGAAAAACTGTTTTTT.

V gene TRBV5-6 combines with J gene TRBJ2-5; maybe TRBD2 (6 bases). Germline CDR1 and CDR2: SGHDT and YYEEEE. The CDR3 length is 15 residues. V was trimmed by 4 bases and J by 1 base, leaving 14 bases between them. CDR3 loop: CASSGRLEVQETQYF. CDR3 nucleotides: TGTGCCAGCAGCGGGAGACTAGAAGTCCAAGAGACCCAGTACTTC.

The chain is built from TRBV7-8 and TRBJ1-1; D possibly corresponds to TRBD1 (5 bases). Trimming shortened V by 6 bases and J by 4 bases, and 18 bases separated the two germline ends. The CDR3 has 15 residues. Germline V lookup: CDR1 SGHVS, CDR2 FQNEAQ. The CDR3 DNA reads TGTGCCAGCAGTGGGGTACGGGGCGGGGGCACTGAAGCTTTCTTT. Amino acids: CASSGVRGGGTEAFF.